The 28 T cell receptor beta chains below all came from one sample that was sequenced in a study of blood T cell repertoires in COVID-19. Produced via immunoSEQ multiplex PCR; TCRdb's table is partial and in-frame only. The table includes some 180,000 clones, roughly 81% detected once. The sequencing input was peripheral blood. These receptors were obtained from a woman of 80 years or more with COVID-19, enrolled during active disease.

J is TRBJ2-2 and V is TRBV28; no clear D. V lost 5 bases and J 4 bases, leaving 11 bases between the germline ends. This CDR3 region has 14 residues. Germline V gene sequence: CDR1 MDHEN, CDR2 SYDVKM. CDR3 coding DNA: TGTGCCAGCAGTCCTCAGGTCGGCACCGGGGAGCTGTTTTTT. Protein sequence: CASSPQVGTGELFF.

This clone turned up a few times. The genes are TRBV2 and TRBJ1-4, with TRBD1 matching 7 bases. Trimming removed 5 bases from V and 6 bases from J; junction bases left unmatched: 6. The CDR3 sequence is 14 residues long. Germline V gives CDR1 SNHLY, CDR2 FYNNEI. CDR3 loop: CASSWNRGDEKLFF. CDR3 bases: TGTGCCAGCAGTTGGAACAGGGGTGATGAAAAACTGTTTTTT.

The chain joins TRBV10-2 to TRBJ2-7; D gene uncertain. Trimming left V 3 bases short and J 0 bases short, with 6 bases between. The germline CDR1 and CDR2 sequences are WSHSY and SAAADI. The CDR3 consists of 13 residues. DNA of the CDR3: TGCGCCAGCAGTGAAAGCCTCTCCTACGAGCAGTACTTC. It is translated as CASSESLSYEQYF.

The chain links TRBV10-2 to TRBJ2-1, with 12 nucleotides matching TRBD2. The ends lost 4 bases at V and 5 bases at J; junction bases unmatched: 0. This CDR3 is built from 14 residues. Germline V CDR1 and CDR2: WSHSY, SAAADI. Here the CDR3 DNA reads TGCGCCAGCAGTGGGACTAGCGGGGACAATGAGCAGTTCTTC. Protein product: CASSGTSGDNEQFF.

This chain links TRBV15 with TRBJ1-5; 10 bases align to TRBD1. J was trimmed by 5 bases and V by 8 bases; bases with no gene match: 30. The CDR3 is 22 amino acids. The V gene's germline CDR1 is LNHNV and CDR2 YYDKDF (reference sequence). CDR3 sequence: CATDRGPFSATRSVGWYQPQHF. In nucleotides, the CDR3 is TGTGCCACCGACAGGGGGCCGTTCTCTGCTACCCGGTCAGTGGGATGGTATCAGCCCCAGCATTTT.

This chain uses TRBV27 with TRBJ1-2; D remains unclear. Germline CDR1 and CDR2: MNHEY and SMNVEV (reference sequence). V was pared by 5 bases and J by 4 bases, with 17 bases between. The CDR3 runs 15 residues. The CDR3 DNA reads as TGTGCCAGCAGTCCCCTAGGAGGATTGGGCTATGGCTACACCTTC. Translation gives CASSPLGGLGYGYTF.

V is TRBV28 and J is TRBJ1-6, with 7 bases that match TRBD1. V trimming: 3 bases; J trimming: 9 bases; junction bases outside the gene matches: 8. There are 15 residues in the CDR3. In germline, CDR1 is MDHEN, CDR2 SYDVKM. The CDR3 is CASSFGTALGSPLHF. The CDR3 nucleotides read TGTGCCAGCAGTTTCGGGACAGCACTAGGTTCACCCCTCCACTTT.

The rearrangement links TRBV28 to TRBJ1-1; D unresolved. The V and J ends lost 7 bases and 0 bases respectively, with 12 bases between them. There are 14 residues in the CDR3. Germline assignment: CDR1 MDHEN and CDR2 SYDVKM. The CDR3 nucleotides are TGTGCCAGCACCCCCCGCGGTTTGAACACTGAAGCTTTCTTT. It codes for CASTPRGLNTEAFF.

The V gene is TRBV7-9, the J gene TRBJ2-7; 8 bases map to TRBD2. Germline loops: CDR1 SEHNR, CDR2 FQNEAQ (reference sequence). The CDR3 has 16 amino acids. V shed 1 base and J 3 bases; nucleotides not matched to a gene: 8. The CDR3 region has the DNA TGTGCCAGCAGCTTAGGGAAAGGCGGGAGGTTCTACGAGCAGTACTTC. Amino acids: CASSLGKGGRFYEQYF.

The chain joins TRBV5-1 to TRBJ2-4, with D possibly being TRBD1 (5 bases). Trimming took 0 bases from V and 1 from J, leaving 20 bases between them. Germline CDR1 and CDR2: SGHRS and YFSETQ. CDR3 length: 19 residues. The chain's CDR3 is CASSLAPGFDLGAKNIQYF. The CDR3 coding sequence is TGCGCCAGCAGCTTGGCTCCAGGGTTTGATCTGGGGGCCAAAAACATTCAGTACTTC.

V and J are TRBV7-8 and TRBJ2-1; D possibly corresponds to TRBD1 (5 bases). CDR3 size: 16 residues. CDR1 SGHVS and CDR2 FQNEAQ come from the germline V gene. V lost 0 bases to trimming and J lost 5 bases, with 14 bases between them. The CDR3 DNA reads TGTGCCAGCAGCTTAGCCGAGCGCAGGGCGAACAATGAGCAGTTCTTC. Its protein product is CASSLAERRANNEQFF.

The CDR3 region is CSASRAGSRSYEQYF. Here the CDR3 DNA reads TGCAGTGCTAGTAGGGCCGGGAGCCGGTCCTACGAGCAGTACTTC. The gene calls are TRBV20-1 and TRBJ2-7; perhaps TRBD2 as D (6 bases). The ends were cut back, 3 bases at V and 1 base at J, with 16 bases in the middle. Germline V gene data show CDR1 as DFQATT and CDR2 as SNEGSKA (reference sequence). This CDR3 has 15 amino acids.

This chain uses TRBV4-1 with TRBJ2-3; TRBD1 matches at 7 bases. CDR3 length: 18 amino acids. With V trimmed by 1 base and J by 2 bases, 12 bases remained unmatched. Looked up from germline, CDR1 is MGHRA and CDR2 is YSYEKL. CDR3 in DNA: TGCGCCAGCAGCCAAGGACTTTCCGGGACAGAGCTCACAGATACGCAGTATTTT. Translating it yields CASSQGLSGTELTDTQYF.

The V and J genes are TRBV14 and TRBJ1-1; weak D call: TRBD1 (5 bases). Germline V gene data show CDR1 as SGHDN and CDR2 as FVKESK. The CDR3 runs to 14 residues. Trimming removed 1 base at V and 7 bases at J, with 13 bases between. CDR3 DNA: TGTGCCAGCAGCCAAGTGGGGGGATGGGGTGAAGCTTTCTTT. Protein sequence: CASSQVGGWGEAFF.

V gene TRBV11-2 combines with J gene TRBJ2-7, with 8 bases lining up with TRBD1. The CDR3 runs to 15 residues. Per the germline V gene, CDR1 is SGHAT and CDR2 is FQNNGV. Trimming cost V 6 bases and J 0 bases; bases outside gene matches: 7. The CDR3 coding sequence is TGTGCCAGCAGTCTACAGGGGGACCACTCCTACGAGCAGTACTTC. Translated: CASSLQGDHSYEQYF.

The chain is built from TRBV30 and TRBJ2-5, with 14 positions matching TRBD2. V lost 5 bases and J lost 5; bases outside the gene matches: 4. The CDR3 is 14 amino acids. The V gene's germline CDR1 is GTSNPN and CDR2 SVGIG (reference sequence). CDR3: CAWGTSGGRETQYF. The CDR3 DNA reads TGTGCCTGGGGGACTAGCGGGGGTCGGGAGACCCAGTACTTC.

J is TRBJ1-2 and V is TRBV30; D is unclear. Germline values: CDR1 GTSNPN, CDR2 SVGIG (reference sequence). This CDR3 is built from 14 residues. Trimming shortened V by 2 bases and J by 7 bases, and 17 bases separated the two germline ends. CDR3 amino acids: CAWSIMSGIRGYTF. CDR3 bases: TGTGCCTGGAGTATTATGTCGGGAATACGTGGCTACACCTTC.

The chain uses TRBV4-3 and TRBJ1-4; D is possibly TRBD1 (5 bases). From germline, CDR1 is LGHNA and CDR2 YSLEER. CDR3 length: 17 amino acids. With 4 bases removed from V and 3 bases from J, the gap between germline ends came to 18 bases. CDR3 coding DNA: TGCGCCAGCAGCCGGGGGACCGGGACTATTTCTAATGAAAAACTGTTTTTT. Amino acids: CASSRGTGTISNEKLFF.

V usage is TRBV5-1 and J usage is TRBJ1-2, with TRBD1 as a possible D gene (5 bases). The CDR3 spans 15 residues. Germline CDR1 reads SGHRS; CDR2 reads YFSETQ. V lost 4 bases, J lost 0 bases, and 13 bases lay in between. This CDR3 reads CASSPRVGSNYGYTF. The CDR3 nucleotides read TGCGCCAGCAGCCCCAGGGTAGGGTCTAACTATGGCTACACCTTC. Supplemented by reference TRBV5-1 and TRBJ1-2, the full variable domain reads KAGVTQTPRYLIKTRGQQVTLSCSPISGHRSVSWYQQTPGQGLQFLFEYFSETQRNKGNFPGRFSGRQFSNSRSEMNVSTLELGDSALYLCASSPRVGSNYGYTFGSGTRLTVV.

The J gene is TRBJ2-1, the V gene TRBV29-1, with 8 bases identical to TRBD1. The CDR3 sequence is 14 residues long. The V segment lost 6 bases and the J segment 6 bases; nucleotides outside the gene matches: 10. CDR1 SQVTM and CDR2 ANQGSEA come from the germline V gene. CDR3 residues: CSVDRGLLGNEQFF. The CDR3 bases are TGCAGCGTCGACAGGGGCCTTTTGGGCAATGAGCAGTTCTTC.

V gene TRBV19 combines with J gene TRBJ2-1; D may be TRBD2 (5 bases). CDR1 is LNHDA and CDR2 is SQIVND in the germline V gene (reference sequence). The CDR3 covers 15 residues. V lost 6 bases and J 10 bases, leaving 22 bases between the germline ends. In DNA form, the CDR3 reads TGTGCCAGTAGCCTAGCCAGTACGGGGATCAGCGAGCAGTTCTTC. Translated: CASSLASTGISEQFF.

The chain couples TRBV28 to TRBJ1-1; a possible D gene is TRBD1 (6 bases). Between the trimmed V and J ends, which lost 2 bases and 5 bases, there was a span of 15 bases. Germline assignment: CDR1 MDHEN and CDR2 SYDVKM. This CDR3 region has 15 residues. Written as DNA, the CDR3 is TGTGCCAGCAGTTTACGTCAGGGGCTGGAGACTGAAGCTTTCTTT. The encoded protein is CASSLRQGLETEAFF.

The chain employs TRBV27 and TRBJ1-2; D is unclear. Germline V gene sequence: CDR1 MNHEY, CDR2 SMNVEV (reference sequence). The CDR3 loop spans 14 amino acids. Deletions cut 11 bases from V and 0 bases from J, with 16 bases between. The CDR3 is CASRASGANYGYTF. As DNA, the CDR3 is TGTGCCTCTCGGGCCAGCGGAGCTAACTATGGCTACACCTTC.

The CDR3 DNA is TGTGCCAGCAGTTTTGCCGGTAGTTACAATGAGCAGTTCTTC. Its protein is CASSFAGSYNEQFF. This chain joins TRBV27 and TRBJ2-1, with unresolved D. The germline CDR1 and CDR2 sequences are MNHEY and SMNVEV (reference sequence). This CDR3 has 14 residues. V was trimmed by 3 bases and J by 4 bases, leaving 10 bases between them.

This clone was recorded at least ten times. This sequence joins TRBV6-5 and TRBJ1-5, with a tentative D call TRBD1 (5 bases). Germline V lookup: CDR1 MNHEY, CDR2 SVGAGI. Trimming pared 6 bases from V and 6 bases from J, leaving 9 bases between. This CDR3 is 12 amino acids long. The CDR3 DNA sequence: TGTGCCAGCAGCAAAGGGGCTCAGCCCCAGCATTTT. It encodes CASSKGAQPQHF.

The CDR3 loop is CASSLDLAVGELFF. In DNA, the CDR3 is TGTGCCAGCAGCTTGGATTTGGCAGTCGGGGAGCTGTTTTTT. This chain joins TRBV5-4 and TRBJ2-2; D gene ambiguous. Germline V gene lookup returns CDR1 SGHNT and CDR2 YYREEE (reference sequence). CDR3 length: 14 amino acids. The germline V and J ends were trimmed by 0 bases and 7 bases, with 10 bases remaining between them.

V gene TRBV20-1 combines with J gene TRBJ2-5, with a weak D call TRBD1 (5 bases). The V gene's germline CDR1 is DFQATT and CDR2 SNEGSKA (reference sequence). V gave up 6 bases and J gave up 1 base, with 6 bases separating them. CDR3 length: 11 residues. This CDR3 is CSAQAQETQYF. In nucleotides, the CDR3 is TGCAGTGCACAGGCCCAAGAGACCCAGTACTTC.

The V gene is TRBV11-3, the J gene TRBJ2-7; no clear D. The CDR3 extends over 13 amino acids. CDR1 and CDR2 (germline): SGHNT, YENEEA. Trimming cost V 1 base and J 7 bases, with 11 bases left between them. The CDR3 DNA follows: TGTGCCAGCAGCTTAGGGGCCCGATATGAGCAGTACTTC. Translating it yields CASSLGARYEQYF. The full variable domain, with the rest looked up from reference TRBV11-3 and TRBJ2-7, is EAGVVQSPRYKIIEKKQPVAFWCNPISGHNTLYWYLQNLGQGPELLIRYENEEAVDDSQLPKDRFSAERLKGVDSTLKIQPAELGDSAVYLCASSLGARYEQYFGPGTRLTVT.